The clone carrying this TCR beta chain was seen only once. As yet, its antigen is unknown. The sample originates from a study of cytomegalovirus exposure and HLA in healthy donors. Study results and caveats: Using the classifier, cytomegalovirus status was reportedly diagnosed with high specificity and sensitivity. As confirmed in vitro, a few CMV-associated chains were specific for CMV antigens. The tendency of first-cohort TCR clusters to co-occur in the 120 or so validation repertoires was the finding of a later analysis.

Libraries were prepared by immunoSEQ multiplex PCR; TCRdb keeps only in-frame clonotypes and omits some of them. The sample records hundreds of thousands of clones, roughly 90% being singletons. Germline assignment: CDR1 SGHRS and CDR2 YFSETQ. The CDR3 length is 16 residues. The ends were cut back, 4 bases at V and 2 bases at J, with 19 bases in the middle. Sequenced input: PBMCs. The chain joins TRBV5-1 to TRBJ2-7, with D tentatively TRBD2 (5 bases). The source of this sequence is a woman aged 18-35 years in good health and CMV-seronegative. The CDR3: CASSRWTTGITYEQYF. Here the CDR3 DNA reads TGCGCCAGCAGCCGCTGGACGACGGGAATCACCTACGAGCAGTACTTC.